These T cell receptor beta chains were read from a single sample in a study of T-cell memory formation after mild COVID-19. Using its own MiXCR run on the 5' RACE reads, TCRdb lists one record per CDR3 protein. The sample carries approximately 300,000 distinct CDR3 sequences, about 15% recorded once. Sequenced: PBMCs or a T cell subset sorted from them (not recorded which). The source of these receptors is a man between 18 and 35 years old who had mild COVID-19 (a few samples of this study predate the infection). Cell type and time point are not known. Each CDR3 is given with its conserved first and last residue. A D gene is named only where the DNA matches it firmly. Size tells how often a clone was seen (once, few, many) or the class of an expanded clone, and some rows leave it out.

.	TRBJ1-1	.	TRBV6-6	15	CASSSSPQPNTEAFF	TGTGCCAGCAGCTCATCCCCTCAGCCGAACACTGAAGCTTTCTTT
few	TRBJ1-6	TRBD1	TRBV6-5	15	CASSPLDRDNSPLHF	TGTGCCAGCAGTCCCTTGGACAGGGACAATTCACCCCTCCACTTT
.	TRBJ2-7	.	TRBV5-5	10	CASGDYEQYF	TGTGCCAGCGGAGACTACGAGCAGTACTTC
.	TRBJ1-2	TRBD1	TRBV18	17	CASSPQDRGVGYYGYTF	TGTGCCAGCTCTCCCCAGGACAGGGGGGTTGGCTACTATGGCTACACCTTC
few	TRBJ2-3	.	TRBV4-1	15	CASRDTTSSTDTQYF	TGCGCCAGCAGGGATACCACTTCTAGCACAGATACGCAGTATTTT
.	TRBJ1-4	.	TRBV6-2/TRBV6-3	15	CASSYAAGGLEKLFF	TGTGCCAGCAGTTATGCGGCGGGGGGTCTTGAAAAACTGTTTTTT
many	TRBJ2-3	.	TRBV5-1	15	CASSLDSSAGDTQYF	TGCGCCAGCAGCTTGGACTCTTCAGCCGGGGATACGCAGTATTTT
.	TRBJ1-2	TRBD1	TRBV6-5	13	CASRGTGGYGDTF	TGTGCCAGCAGGGGGACAGGGGGCTATGGCGACACCTTC
.	TRBJ2-7	.	TRBV7-2	13	CASTRFGTYEQYF	TGTGCCAGCACCCGGTTCGGGACCTACGAGCAGTACTTC
.	TRBJ1-1	TRBD1	TRBV9	15	CASSAGDSIDTEAFF	TGTGCCAGCAGCGCCGGGGACAGTATAGACACTGAAGCTTTCTTT
once	TRBJ1-1	.	TRBV12-3/TRBV12-4	12	CASSFFRTEAFF	TGTGCCAGCAGTTTTTTCCGCACTGAAGCTTTCTTT
few	TRBJ2-5	TRBD2	TRBV6-5	14	CASSYGLAAETQYF	TGTGCCAGCAGTTACGGGCTAGCGGCAGAGACCCAGTACTTC
.	TRBJ2-7	.	TRBV19	12	CASRDKSYEQYF	TGTGCCAGCCGGGACAAATCCTACGAGCAGTACTTC
.	TRBJ1-2	TRBD1	TRBV4-2	14	CASSPQEDRRGETF	TGTGCCAGCAGCCCCCAGGAGGACAGGCGAGGGGAGACCTTC
.	TRBJ2-7	TRBD1	TRBV5-1	15	CASSPRTGVSYEQYF	TGCGCCAGCAGCCCCCGGACAGGGGTGTCCTACGAGCAGTACTTC
.	TRBJ2-3	TRBD1	TRBV28	16	CASSFHPGTDTDTQYF	TGTGCCAGCAGTTTTCATCCCGGGACAGACACAGATACGCAGTATTTT
few	TRBJ1-3	.	TRBV4-2	15	CASSQGRNSGNTIYF	TGTGCCAGCAGCCAAGGTCGTAACTCTGGAAACACCATATATTTT
few	TRBJ2-1	.	TRBV4-2	14	CASSQDMTSSEQFF	TGTGCCAGCAGCCAAGACATGACTTCAAGTGAGCAGTTCTTC
many	TRBJ1-2	TRBD1	TRBV4-1	17	CASSQPTRRQGLRGYTF	TGCGCCAGCAGCCAACCTACCCGTCGACAGGGACTGAGGGGCTACACCTTC
few	TRBJ2-5	TRBD1	TRBV7-2	13	CASSDTGGETQYF	TGTGCCAGCAGCGATACAGGGGGCGAGACCCAGTACTTC
few	TRBJ2-5	TRBD2	TRBV29-1	14	CSAPVGGYQETQYF	TGCAGCGCCCCCGTGGGGGGGTACCAAGAGACCCAGTACTTC
.	TRBJ2-5	.	TRBV25-1	15	CASSELGLARETQYF	TGTGCCAGCAGTGAACTCGGCCTAGCGAGGGAGACCCAGTACTTC
few	TRBJ1-2	.	TRBV5-5	13	CASSFTGADGYTF	TGTGCCAGCAGCTTTACGGGGGCGGATGGCTACACCTTC
many	TRBJ2-1	.	TRBV6-2/TRBV6-3	12	CASGLHYNEQFF	TGTGCCAGCGGCCTCCACTACAATGAGCAGTTCTTC
medium-sized	TRBJ2-3	TRBD2	TRBV2	18	CASSEGQRGGLGTDTQYF	TGTGCCAGCAGTGAAGGCCAGCGGGGGGGCCTCGGGACAGATACGCAGTATTTT
.	TRBJ2-1	.	TRBV6-2/TRBV6-3	13	CASSYGLANEQFF	TGTGCCAGCAGTTACGGCCTAGCAAATGAGCAGTTCTTC
.	TRBJ1-1	.	TRBV24-1	14	CATRTGGGGTEAFF	TGTGCCACCAGGACCGGAGGTGGGGGCACTGAAGCTTTCTTT
.	TRBJ1-2	.	TRBV6-6	16	CASSSVLRDSAYGYTF	TGTGCCAGCAGTTCCGTGCTTAGGGATTCCGCCTATGGCTACACCTTC
.	TRBJ2-1	TRBD2	TRBV7-2	15	CASRGQAGGGHEQFF	TGTGCCAGCAGGGGACAAGCGGGGGGCGGCCATGAGCAGTTCTTC
many	TRBJ2-1	TRBD1	TRBV7-2	14	CASSLWDRVDEQFF	TGTGCCAGCAGCTTATGGGACAGGGTCGATGAGCAGTTCTTC
few	TRBJ2-6	.	TRBV7-9	13	CASTNSGANVLTF	TGTGCCAGCACCAACTCTGGGGCCAACGTCCTGACTTTC
few	TRBJ1-2	.	TRBV4-1	13	CASSHGETYGYTF	TGCGCCAGCAGCCATGGGGAGACCTATGGCTACACCTTC
few	TRBJ1-1	.	TRBV20-1	14	CSASDYRVITEAFF	TGCAGTGCTAGTGATTACAGGGTCATCACTGAAGCTTTCTTT
many	TRBJ2-7	.	TRBV7-2	13	CASSSRGQGEQYF	TGTGCCAGCAGCTCGAGGGGTCAGGGCGAGCAGTACTTC
few	TRBJ1-6	.	TRBV5-1	15	CASSLEGRVNSPLHF	TGCGCCAGCAGCTTGGAAGGCAGGGTTAATTCACCCCTCCACTTT
few	TRBJ2-2	TRBD1	TRBV20-1	15	CSARGRGLNTGELFF	TGCAGTGCTAGAGGCAGGGGGCTTAACACCGGGGAGCTGTTTTTT
many	TRBJ2-5	TRBD2	TRBV24-1	13	CATSLAGAETQYF	TGTGCCACCAGTCTAGCGGGGGCGGAGACCCAGTACTTC
few	TRBJ1-4	.	TRBV4-1	14	CASSQGGAGEKLFF	TGCGCCAGCAGCCAAGGCGGGGCAGGTGAAAAACTGTTTTTT
.	TRBJ2-4	.	TRBV12-3/TRBV12-4	13	CASSTREQGIQYF	TGTGCCAGCAGTACCCGTGAACAGGGCATTCAGTACTTC
few	TRBJ2-3	.	TRBV7-9	15	CASSLGGGLTDTQYF	TGTGCCAGCAGCCTAGGCGGGGGCCTCACAGATACGCAGTATTTT
.	TRBJ1-2	.	TRBV12-3/TRBV12-4	13	CASSLRGGTGYTF	TGTGCCAGCAGTTTAAGGGGGGGCACTGGCTACACCTTC
few	TRBJ2-1	TRBD2	TRBV4-2	17	CASSQQGSSGVYNEQFF	TGTGCCAGCAGCCAACAGGGATCTAGCGGGGTTTACAATGAGCAGTTCTTC
.	TRBJ2-7	.	TRBV20-1	12	CSATPGSYEQYF	TGCAGTGCTACCCCCGGGTCCTACGAGCAGTACTTC
.	TRBJ1-5	.	TRBV4-1	14	CASSQDHSLSPQHF	TGCGCCAGCAGCCAAGACCACAGCCTCTCTCCCCAGCATTTT
.	TRBJ2-3	.	TRBV4-1	15	CASSERGSRLDTQYF	TGCGCCAGCAGCGAAAGGGGGTCTAGGTTGGATACGCAGTATTTT
.	TRBJ1-1	TRBD1	TRBV9	13	CASSAYRGTEAFF	TGTGCCAGCAGCGCGTACAGGGGGACTGAAGCTTTCTTT